The 31 T cell receptor beta chains below come from one sample, sequenced in a study of low-dose radiotherapy and immunotherapy resistance in tumors (dated by TCRdb to between 2020 and 2023). To make first-strand cDNA, Superscript III was used along with a set of TRAV- and TRBV-specific primers so that both the TCRalpha and TCRbeta chains were covered. TCRs were amplified with Phusion for 15 to 25 PCR cycles using a constant-region primer together with the adapter attached to the V primers. TCRdb cleaned the public reads at Q25 with fastp, built clones with MiXCR and kept in-frame beta chains. Every CDR3 protein is listed once, alongside the most common genes and DNA of its rows. This sample comprises about 12,000 distinct CDR3 sequences, roughly 72% of them detected only once. The leading ten clones occupy 3.4% of the sample. The origin of the receptors is a human donor with advanced metastatic prostate, ovarian, gallbladder or colorectal cancer (not recorded which). This table probably holds off-target reads from a library built for another chain.

The chain links TRBV5-1 to TRBJ1-1; D remains ambiguous. V gave up 2 bases and J gave up 1 base, with 6 bases separating them. The CDR3 is 13 residues long. Germline assignment: CDR1 SGHRS and CDR2 YFSETQ. The chain's CDR3 is CASSFVANTEAFF. CDR3 sequence (DNA): TGCGCCAGCAGCTTCGTAGCGAACACTGAAGCTTTCTTT. The whole variable domain, filled in from reference TRBV5-1 and TRBJ1-1, reads KAGVTQTPRYLIKTRGQQVTLSCSPISGHRSVSWYQQTPGQGLQFLFEYFSETQRNKGNFPGRFSGRQFSNSRSEMNVSTLELGDSALYLCASSFVANTEAFFGQGTRLTVV.

This chain links TRBV7-2 with TRBJ2-3; 8 nucleotides line up with TRBD2. Germline CDR1 reads SGHTA; CDR2 reads FQGNSA. This CDR3 is built from 14 residues. V trimming: 5 bases; J trimming: 1 base; junction bases outside the gene matches: 2. In nucleotides, the CDR3 is TGTGCCAGCAGCCCCGGGGGGGGCACAGATACGCAGTATTTT. It is translated as CASSPGGGTDTQYF.

The V gene is TRBV4-1, the J gene TRBJ2-1; 11 bases are shared with TRBD2. Trimming cost V 0 bases and J 1 base; bases outside gene matches: 8. Per germline, CDR1 MGHRA and CDR2 YSYEKL. CDR3 size: 19 residues. The CDR3 DNA sequence: TGCGCCAGCAGCCAAGATCCCCTGACTAGCGGGGTTTCCTACAATGAGCAGTTCTTC. Translated, it gives CASSQDPLTSGVSYNEQFF.

The rearrangement links TRBV9 to TRBJ2-7; D is unclear. The germline V and J ends were trimmed by 0 bases and 2 bases, with 9 bases remaining between them. Germline V gene data show CDR1 as SGDLS and CDR2 as YYNGEE. This CDR3 is 14 amino acids long. The CDR3 loop reads CASSVEVGTYEQYF. Written as DNA, the CDR3 is TGTGCCAGCAGCGTAGAGGTAGGGACCTACGAGCAGTACTTC.

This sequence joins TRBV19 and TRBJ2-4; no clear D gene. The CDR3 is 13 residues long. Germline V gene lookup returns CDR1 LNHDA and CDR2 SQIVND (reference sequence). V lost 5 bases and J 0 bases, leaving 5 bases between the germline ends. The DNA for the CDR3 is TGTGCCAGTAGTTTGGGAGCCAAAAACATTCAGTACTTC. Translation: CASSLGAKNIQYF.

The chain has TRBV20-1 and TRBJ2-2; D is unclear. Germline lookup yields CDR1 DFQATT and CDR2 SNEGSKA (reference sequence). The CDR3 has 16 residues. CDR3 in amino acids: CRIRDNRLRLTGELFF. The DNA for the CDR3 is TGCAGGATTCGCGATAACCGGTTGAGGTTAACCGGGGAGCTGTTTTTT.

The chain combines TRBV28 with TRBJ2-7; TRBD2 matches at 8 bases. The CDR3 is 13 amino acids. Germline CDR1 reads MDHEN; CDR2 reads SYDVKM. V gave up 6 bases and J gave up 3 bases; unmatched junction bases: 4. CDR3 sequence reads: CASSRGGDYEQYF. In DNA form, the CDR3 reads TGTGCCAGCAGCCGGGGGGGAGACTACGAGCAGTACTTC.

This clonotype was observed a handful of times. The chain links TRBV12-3 or TRBV12-4 to TRBJ1-1; D is uncertain. The V end was cut by 2 bases, the J end by 1 base, with 5 bases between. There are 13 residues in the CDR3. This CDR3 reads CASSLWENTEAFF. DNA for the CDR3: TGTGCCAGCAGTTTATGGGAGAACACTGAAGCTTTCTTT.

The V call is TRBV30, the J call TRBJ2-7; D gene uncertain. This CDR3 comprises 12 residues. V was trimmed by 0 bases and J by 3 bases, leaving 6 bases between them. Germline loops: CDR1 GTSNPN, CDR2 SVGIG (reference sequence). This CDR3 reads CAWSVPDYEQYF. In DNA, the CDR3 is TGTGCCTGGAGTGTCCCCGACTACGAGCAGTACTTC.

This clonotype has a single count. V and J are TRBV2 and TRBJ2-1; TRBD1 is a possible D gene (6 bases). Trimming took off 4 bases at V and 10 bases at J, with 8 bases between the two ends. The CDR3 has 11 residues. Germline assignment: CDR1 SNHLY and CDR2 FYNNEI. The CDR3 sequence is CASSGQAEQFF. The CDR3 DNA sequence: TGTGCCAGCAGTGGACAGGCCGAGCAGTTCTTC.

The V and J genes are TRBV6-2 or TRBV6-3 and TRBJ2-7; tentatively, D is TRBD1 (6 bases). Germline lookup yields CDR1 MNHEY and CDR2 SVGEGT. The CDR3 spans 14 residues. Trimming took off 4 bases at V and 2 bases at J, with 12 bases between the two ends. The CDR3 DNA reads as TGTGCCAGCAGTTTAGCGACAGGCGCCTACGAGCAGTACTTC. Its translation: CASSLATGAYEQYF.

V and J are TRBV5-4 and TRBJ2-4; the match to TRBD1 covers 11 bases. The junction had 3 bases not matched to a gene; V was cut back by 2 bases and J by 5 bases. The CDR3 sequence is 15 residues long. Germline V lookup: CDR1 SGHNT, CDR2 YYREEE (reference sequence). CDR3 in DNA: TGTGCCAGCAGCTTTAGGGGACAGGGGGAAAACATTCAGTACTTC. Translating it yields CASSFRGQGENIQYF.

This clonotype is a singleton in its sample. The J gene is TRBJ1-5, the V gene TRBV29-1; unclear D gene. Deletions cut 4 bases from V and 4 bases from J, with 17 bases between. The CDR3 extends over 15 amino acids. Germline assignment: CDR1 SQVTM and CDR2 ANQGSEA. The CDR3 nucleotides are TGCAGCGTTGCAATAGCGGGAGGAATTAATCAGCCCCAGCATTTT. This codes for CSVAIAGGINQPQHF.

CDR3 nucleotides: TGTGCCAGCAAAGCGACAGTATCGGCAGATACGCAGTATTTT. Translated, it gives CASKATVSADTQYF. The chain links TRBV6-1 to TRBJ2-3; the D gene is possibly TRBD1 (5 bases). The V and J ends lost 7 bases and 4 bases respectively, with 15 bases between them. CDR1 and CDR2 from the germline V gene are MNHNS and SASEGT. The CDR3 is made up of 14 amino acids.

This clonotype was observed a few times. This chain uses TRBV28 with TRBJ2-3, with D perhaps matching TRBD1 or TRBD2 (6 bases each). This CDR3 region has 14 residues. V gave up 10 bases and J gave up 1 base, with 15 bases separating them. Germline-derived CDR1 and CDR2 are MDHEN and SYDVKM. CDR3 protein: CATTEGDGTDTQYF. The CDR3 DNA reads TGTGCCACCACGGAGGGGGACGGCACAGATACGCAGTATTTT. The full variable domain, with the rest looked up from reference TRBV28 and TRBJ2-3, is DVKVTQSSRYLVKRTGEKVFLECVQDMDHENMFWYRQDPGLGLRLIYFSYDVKMKEKGDIPEGYSVSREKKERFSLILESASTNQTSMYLCATTEGDGTDTQYFGPGTRLTVL.

This sequence joins TRBV5-1 and TRBJ2-1; D perhaps matches TRBD1 (6 bases). Germline CDR1 is SGHRS and CDR2 is YFSETQ. The CDR3 covers 14 residues. Trimming removed 0 bases at V and 7 bases at J, with 11 bases between. CDR3 sequence (DNA): TGCGCCAGCAGCTTGGGTACCGGACAGAATGAGCAGTTCTTC. This codes for CASSLGTGQNEQFF.

For the CDR3, the DNA is TGTGCCAGCAGTTTATTTATCAGGGCGTCAGGCGGGGAGCTGTTTTTT. This gives the protein CASSLFIRASGGELFF. V and J are TRBV28 and TRBJ2-2; D perhaps matches TRBD1 (5 bases). The germline V gene has CDR1 MDHEN and CDR2 SYDVKM. The CDR3 covers 16 residues. V was shortened by 1 base and J by 7 bases, with 16 bases between the two germline ends. Combining the CDR3 with reference TRBV28 and TRBJ2-2 gives the whole variable domain DVKVTQSSRYLVKRTGEKVFLECVQDMDHENMFWYRQDPGLGLRLIYFSYDVKMKEKGDIPEGYSVSREKKERFSLILESASTNQTSMYLCASSLFIRASGGELFFGEGSRLTVL.

This chain links TRBV6-5 with TRBJ1-5; D not certain. The CDR3 spans 14 residues. V was cut by 3 bases and J by 0 bases, with 6 bases left in between. Germline values: CDR1 MNHEY, CDR2 SVGAGI. The CDR3 DNA is TGTGCCAGCAGTTATGGGATTAGCAATCAGCCCCAGCATTTT. Protein sequence: CASSYGISNQPQHF.

The chain employs TRBV20-1 and TRBJ2-3; TRBD1 matches at 7 bases. The CDR3 is 15 amino acids. Germline V CDR1 and CDR2: DFQATT, SNEGSKA (reference sequence). V shed 0 bases and J 2 bases; nucleotides not matched to a gene: 5. Here the CDR3 reads CSAREQGILTDTQYF. The CDR3 DNA reads as TGCAGTGCTAGAGAACAGGGGATCCTCACAGATACGCAGTATTTT.

The chain recombines TRBV4-2 with TRBJ2-2; D uncertain. CDR3 length: 13 amino acids. V was cut by 3 bases and J by 3 bases, with 5 bases left in between. Germline V gene sequence: CDR1 LGHNA, CDR2 YNFKEQ. The CDR3 sequence: CASSQGYTGELFF. CDR3 nucleotide sequence: TGTGCCAGCAGCCAGGGTTACACCGGGGAGCTGTTTTTT.

This rearrangement joins TRBV9 to TRBJ2-1; a possible D gene is TRBD1 (5 bases). The CDR3 is made up of 15 amino acids. Per the germline V gene, CDR1 is SGDLS and CDR2 is YYNGEE. V dropped 0 bases and J dropped 4 bases, with 11 bases sitting between them. CDR3 loop: CASSVVGAIYNEQFF. The CDR3, as DNA: TGTGCCAGCAGCGTAGTTGGGGCGATATACAATGAGCAGTTCTTC.

The chain links TRBV18 to TRBJ1-3, with D possibly being TRBD1 (5 bases). The CDR3 is 14 residues long. CDR1 and CDR2 from the germline V gene are KGHSH and LQKENI. Trimming removed 3 bases from V and 4 bases from J, with 10 bases in between. The CDR3: CASSPTVAGNTIYF. The CDR3, as DNA: TGTGCCAGCTCACCGACAGTCGCGGGAAACACCATATATTTT.

The CDR3 spells CSVVFPDRKETQYF. The CDR3 bases are TGCAGCGTTGTTTTCCCGGACAGAAAAGAGACCCAGTACTTC. J is TRBJ2-5 and V is TRBV29-1; D is possibly TRBD1 (6 bases). The ends were cut back, 4 bases at V and 3 bases at J, with 15 bases in the middle. CDR1 is SQVTM, CDR2 ANQGSEA, per germline. The CDR3 length is 14 residues.

This sequence joins TRBV19 and TRBJ1-2; D might be TRBD1 (6 bases). V lost 10 bases, J lost 0 bases, and 12 bases lay in between. Germline CDR1 LNHDA, CDR2 SQIVND (reference sequence). CDR3 length: 13 residues. As DNA, the CDR3 is TGTGCCACCAAGGAGGGGGCTAACTATGGCTACACCTTC. Its translation: CATKEGANYGYTF.

The chain links TRBV18 to TRBJ2-3; 8 bases are a match to TRBD2. V lost 3 bases and J lost 4; bases outside the gene matches: 3. The germline gives CDR1 KGHSH, CDR2 LQKENI. The CDR3 length is 14 residues. The DNA for the CDR3 is TGTGCCAGCTCACCGGGACTAGGGCCAGATACGCAGTATTTT. Translated, it gives CASSPGLGPDTQYF.

The V gene is TRBV2, the J gene TRBJ2-5, with 8 nucleotides matching TRBD2. V shed 5 bases and J 5 bases; nucleotides not matched to a gene: 10. CDR3 length: 15 residues. Germline CDR1 reads SNHLY; CDR2 reads FYNNEI. In DNA, the CDR3 is TGTGCCAGCAGTCAAGGCGGGGGGCCCAAGGAGACCCAGTACTTC. Encoded protein: CASSQGGGPKETQYF.

This chain connects TRBV28 to TRBJ1-5, with D hard to call. This CDR3 has 16 amino acids. Trimming took 6 bases from V and 0 from J, leaving 15 bases between them. Germline V gives CDR1 MDHEN, CDR2 SYDVKM. The DNA for the CDR3 is TGTGCCAGCAGCCCTACGCGGGTAATTAGCAATCAGCCCCAGCATTTT. As protein: CASSPTRVISNQPQHF.

This chain joins TRBV7-9 and TRBJ2-5; D might be TRBD1 (6 bases). Germline-derived CDR1 and CDR2 are SEHNR and FQNEAQ (reference sequence). The germline V and J ends were trimmed by 6 bases and 13 bases, with 15 bases remaining between them. The CDR3 covers 11 residues. The CDR3 DNA sequence: TGTGCCAGCAGTCGCGACAGGTTCGGGTACTTC. This codes for CASSRDRFGYF. Full variable domain (outside the CDR3, taken from reference TRBV7-9 and TRBJ2-5): DTGVSQNPRHKITKRGQNVTFRCDPISEHNRLYWYRQTLGQGPEFLTYFQNEAQLEKSRLLSDRFSAERPKGSFSTLEIQRTEQGDSAMYLCASSRDRFGYFGPGTRLLVL.

This chain links TRBV30 with TRBJ2-7, with 10 bases that match TRBD1. The CDR3 totals 14 residues. Trimming at V came to 7 bases and at J to 5 bases, leaving 11 bases not matched to a gene. Germline CDR1 GTSNPN, CDR2 SVGIG (reference sequence). The CDR3 DNA reads TGTGCCTTGAATACCGGGACAGGGGACAACGAGCAGTACTTC. Translating gives CALNTGTGDNEQYF.

This clonotype has a handful of counts. The genes are TRBV18 and TRBJ2-1, with D possibly TRBD1 on 6 matching bases. In germline, CDR1 is KGHSH, CDR2 LQKENI. Between the trimmed V and J ends, which lost 0 bases and 9 bases, there was a span of 15 bases. The CDR3 runs 15 residues. The DNA of the CDR3 is TGTGCCAGCTCACCACCCGGTCAGGGGTCGAGTGAGCAGTTCTTC. This translates into CASSPPGQGSSEQFF.

The gene calls are TRBV27 and TRBJ2-3, with 9 bases identical to TRBD2. V trimming: 8 bases; J trimming: 2 bases; junction bases outside the gene matches: 2. CDR1 is MNHEY and CDR2 is SMNVEV in the germline V gene (reference sequence). There are 13 residues in the CDR3. This CDR3 reads CASSSGNTDTQYF. In nucleotides, the CDR3 is TGTGCCAGCTCTAGCGGGAACACAGATACGCAGTATTTT.